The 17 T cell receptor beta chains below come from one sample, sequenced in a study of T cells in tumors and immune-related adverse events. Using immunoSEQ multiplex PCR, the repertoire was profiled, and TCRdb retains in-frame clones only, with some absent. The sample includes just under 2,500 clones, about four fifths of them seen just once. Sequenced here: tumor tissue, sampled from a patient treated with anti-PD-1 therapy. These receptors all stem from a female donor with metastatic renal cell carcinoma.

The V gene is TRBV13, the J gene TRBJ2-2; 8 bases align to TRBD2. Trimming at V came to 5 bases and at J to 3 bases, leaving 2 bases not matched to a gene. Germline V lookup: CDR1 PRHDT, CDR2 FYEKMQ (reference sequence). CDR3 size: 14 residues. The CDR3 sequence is CASSRGGYTGELFF. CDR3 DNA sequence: TGTGCCAGCAGCCGGGGGGGATACACCGGGGAGCTGTTTTTT.

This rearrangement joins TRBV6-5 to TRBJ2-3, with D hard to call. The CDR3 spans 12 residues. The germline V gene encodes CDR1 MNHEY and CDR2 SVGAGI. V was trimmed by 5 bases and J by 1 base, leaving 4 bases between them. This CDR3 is CASSQGTDTQYF. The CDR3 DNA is TGTGCCAGCAGTCAGGGCACAGATACGCAGTATTTT.

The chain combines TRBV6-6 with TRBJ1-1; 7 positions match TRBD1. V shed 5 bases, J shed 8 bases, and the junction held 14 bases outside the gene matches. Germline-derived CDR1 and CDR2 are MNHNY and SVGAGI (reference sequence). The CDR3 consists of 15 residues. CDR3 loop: CASSPMTGNIREAFF. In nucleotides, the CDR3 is TGTGCCAGCAGTCCGATGACAGGGAATATTAGGGAAGCTTTCTTT.

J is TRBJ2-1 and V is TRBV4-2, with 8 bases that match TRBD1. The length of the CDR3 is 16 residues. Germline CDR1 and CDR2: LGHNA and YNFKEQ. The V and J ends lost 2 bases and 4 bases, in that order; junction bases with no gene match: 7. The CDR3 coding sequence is TGTGCCAGCAGCCAACCCGGACAGGGCACGTACAATGAGCAGTTCTTC. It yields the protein CASSQPGQGTYNEQFF.

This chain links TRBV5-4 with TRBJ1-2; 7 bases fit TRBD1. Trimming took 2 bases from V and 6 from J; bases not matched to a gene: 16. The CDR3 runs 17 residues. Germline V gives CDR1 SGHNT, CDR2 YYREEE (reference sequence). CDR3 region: CASSFLRGTAPDDGYTF. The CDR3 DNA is TGTGCCAGCAGCTTCCTTAGGGGGACAGCACCTGACGATGGCTACACCTTC.

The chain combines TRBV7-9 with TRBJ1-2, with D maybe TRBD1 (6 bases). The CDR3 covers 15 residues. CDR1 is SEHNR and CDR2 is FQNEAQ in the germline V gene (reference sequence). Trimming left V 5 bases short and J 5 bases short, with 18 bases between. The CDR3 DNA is TGTGCCAGCAGCCCAAGGGTTCAGGGGTTTTATGGCTACACCTTC. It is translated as CASSPRVQGFYGYTF.

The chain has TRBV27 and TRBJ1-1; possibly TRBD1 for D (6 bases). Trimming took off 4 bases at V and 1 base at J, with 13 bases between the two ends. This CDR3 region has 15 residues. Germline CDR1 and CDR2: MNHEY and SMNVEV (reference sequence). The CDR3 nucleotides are TGTGCCAGCAGTTCGCAACGACAGGCGAACACTGAAGCTTTCTTT. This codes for CASSSQRQANTEAFF.

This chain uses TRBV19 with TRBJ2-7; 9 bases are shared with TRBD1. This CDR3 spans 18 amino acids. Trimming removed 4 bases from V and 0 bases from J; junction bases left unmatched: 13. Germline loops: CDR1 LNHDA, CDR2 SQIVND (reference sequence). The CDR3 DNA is TGTGCCAGTAGTAAGAAGGGACAGGGAGGGTCAAGCTCCTACGAGCAGTACTTC. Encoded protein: CASSKKGQGGSSSYEQYF.

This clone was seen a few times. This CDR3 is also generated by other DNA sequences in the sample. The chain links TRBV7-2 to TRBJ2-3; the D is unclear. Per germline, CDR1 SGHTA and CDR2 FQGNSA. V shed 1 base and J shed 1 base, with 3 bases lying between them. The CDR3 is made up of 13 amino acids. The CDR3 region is CASSLVGTDTQYF. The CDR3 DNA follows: TGTGCCAGCAGCTTAGTAGGCACAGATACGCAGTATTTT.

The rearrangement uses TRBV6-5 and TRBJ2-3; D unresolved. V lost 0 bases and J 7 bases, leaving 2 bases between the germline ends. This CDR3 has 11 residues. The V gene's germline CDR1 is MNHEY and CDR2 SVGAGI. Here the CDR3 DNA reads TGTGCCAGCAGTTACTCATATACGCAGTATTTT. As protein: CASSYSYTQYF.

The CDR3 DNA sequence: TGTGCCAGCAGCTTATTTTTGAACACTGAAGCTTTCTTT. Protein product: CASSLFLNTEAFF. V is TRBV11-3 and J is TRBJ1-1, with D hard to call. The CDR3 covers 13 residues. In germline, CDR1 is SGHNT, CDR2 YENEEA. Trimming took 2 bases from V and 0 from J, leaving 4 bases between them. The complete variable domain, with remaining parts taken from reference TRBV11-3 and TRBJ1-1, reads EAGVVQSPRYKIIEKKQPVAFWCNPISGHNTLYWYLQNLGQGPELLIRYENEEAVDDSQLPKDRFSAERLKGVDSTLKIQPAELGDSAVYLCASSLFLNTEAFFGQGTRLTVV.

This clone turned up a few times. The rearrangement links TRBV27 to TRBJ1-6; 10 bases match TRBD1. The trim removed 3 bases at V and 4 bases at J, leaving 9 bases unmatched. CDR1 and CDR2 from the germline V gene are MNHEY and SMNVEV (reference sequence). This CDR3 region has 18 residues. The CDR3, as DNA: TGTGCCAGCAGTTTCCGGGACAGGGGAATGGGGTATAATTCACCCCTCCACTTT. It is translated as CASSFRDRGMGYNSPLHF.

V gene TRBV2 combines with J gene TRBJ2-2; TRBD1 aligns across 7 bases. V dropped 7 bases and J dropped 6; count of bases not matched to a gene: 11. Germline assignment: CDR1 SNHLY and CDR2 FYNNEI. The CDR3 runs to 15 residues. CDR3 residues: CASNYAGTVAGELFF. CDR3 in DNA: TGTGCCAGCAACTATGCCGGGACAGTGGCCGGGGAGCTGTTTTTT. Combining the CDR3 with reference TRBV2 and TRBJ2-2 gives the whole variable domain EPEVTQTPSHQVTQMGQEVILRCVPISNHLYFYWYRQILGQKVEFLVSFYNNEISEKSEIFDDQFSVERPDGSNFTLKIRSTKLEDSAMYFCASNYAGTVAGELFFGEGSRLTVL.

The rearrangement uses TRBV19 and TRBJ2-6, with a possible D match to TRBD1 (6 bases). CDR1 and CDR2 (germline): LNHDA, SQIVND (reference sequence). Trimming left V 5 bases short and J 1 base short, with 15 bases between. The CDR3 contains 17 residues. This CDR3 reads CASSDRRTGSGANVLTF. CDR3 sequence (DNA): TGTGCCAGTAGTGACAGGCGTACTGGTTCTGGGGCCAACGTCCTGACTTTC. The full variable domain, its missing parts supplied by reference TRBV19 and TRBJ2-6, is DGGITQSPKYLFRKEGQNVTLSCEQNLNHDAMYWYRQDPGQGLRLIYYSQIVNDFQKGDIAEGYSVSREKKESFPLTVTSAQKNPTAFYLCASSDRRTGSGANVLTFGAGSRLTVL.

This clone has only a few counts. The CDR3 DNA follows: TGCGCCAGCAGCTTGGCCTTTGCGGGAGGGGAGACCCAGTACTTC. Protein: CASSLAFAGGETQYF. This chain links TRBV5-1 with TRBJ2-5; TRBD2 aligns across 9 bases. V shed 0 bases and J 5 bases; nucleotides not matched to a gene: 5. This CDR3 contains 15 residues. Germline V lookup: CDR1 SGHRS, CDR2 YFSETQ.

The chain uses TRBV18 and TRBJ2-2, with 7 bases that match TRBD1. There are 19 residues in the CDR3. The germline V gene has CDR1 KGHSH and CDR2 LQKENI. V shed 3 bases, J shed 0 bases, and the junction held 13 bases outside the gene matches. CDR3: CASSPNLGTDPTNTGELFF. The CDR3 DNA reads TGTGCCAGCTCACCGAACCTTGGGACAGATCCTACGAACACCGGGGAGCTGTTTTTT.

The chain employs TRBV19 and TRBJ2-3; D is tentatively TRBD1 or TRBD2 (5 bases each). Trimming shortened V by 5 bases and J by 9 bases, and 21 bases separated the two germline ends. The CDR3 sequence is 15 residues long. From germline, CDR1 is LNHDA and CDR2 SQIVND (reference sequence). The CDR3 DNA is TGTGCCAGTAGTCCCTCCGGTGGGTTTGGGGGAACGCAGTATTTT. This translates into CASSPSGGFGGTQYF.